Listed below are T cell receptor beta chains from one sample, sequenced in a study of blood T cell repertoires in COVID-19. Repertoires were generated with immunoSEQ multiplex PCR, while TCRdb's copy carries only in-frame clones and drops some. The sample records about 300,000 clones, around nine tenths being singletons. Material: PBMCs or T cells enriched from blood (not recorded which). The receptors stem from a young woman who had recovered from COVID-19. Each CDR3 is given without its conserved first and last residue.

v_call,cdr3_aa
TRBV6-5,ASSDRASYGYT
TRBV11-2,ASSTQYRGITGELF
TRBV5-1,ASSLVVRTGDNQPQH
TRBV2,ASSPDTNTGELF
TRBV18,ASSPGQGSFGELF
TRBV5-4,ASTIQSGGTDTQY
TRBV4-1,ASSQGGKETQY
TRBV15,ATSRVELNTEAF
TRBV25-1,ASSLAGNTDTQY
TRBV15,ATSRGGRTGDSGNTIY
TRBV7-2,ASSQGQLQETQY
TRBV4-3,ASSQVLGQANTIY
TRBV18,ASSPLALLGQGTTNEKLF
TRBV5-4,ASSSGQTPGETQY
TRBV6-4,ASSEVGGGNQPQH
TRBV13,ASSPVGGTEAF
TRBV7-2,ASSLGPTGEGYT
TRBV7-2,ASSLRVGSSYNEQF
TRBV2,ASSDGTGYGYT
TRBV3-1/TRBV3-2,ASSQDGRAGGYT
TRBV6-2/TRBV6-3,ASSPQGTNYGYT
TRBV19,ASSPQGVGTGELF
TRBV12-2,ASRSPHPAGGREKLF
TRBV25-1,ASIPQGMNTEAF
TRBV19,ASSIRALDTGELF
TRBV3-1/TRBV3-2,ASSHGQVANQPQH
TRBV6-5,ASSPGGGGELF
TRBV7-2,ASSFPWAATSGANVLT
TRBV5-1,ASFTGQGAREQY
TRBV9,ASSGQNTEAF
TRBV4-2,ASSPTVRSTNEKLF
TRBV5-1,ASSLGGRYNEQF
TRBV11-3,ASSLEVQGDNEQF
TRBV9,ASSPHPGGRSYEQY
TRBV5-1,ASSQEAAEKLF
TRBV18,ASSPNTGTPGEKLF
TRBV29-1,SVTLRGQSEAF
TRBV6-2/TRBV6-3,ASSPGLAGRDTQY
TRBV5-1,ASSSESYGYT
TRBV29-1,SVVGGTEEFYGYT
TRBV11-3,ASSLGQSYEQY